This entry lists 14 T cell receptor beta chains sequenced from one sample in a study of OX40 agonist ivuxolimab in advanced cancers. Repertoires were generated with immunoSEQ multiplex PCR, while TCRdb's copy carries only in-frame clones and drops some. The repertoire consists of approximately 28,000 clones, with about 88% occurring once and the leading ten covering roughly 23%. Source: CD4+ or CD8+ T cells sorted from blood, taken in a trial of the OX40 agonist ivuxolimab. Receptors were obtained from an adult with an advanced solid tumor such as melanoma, head and neck, liver or kidney cancer.

The genes are TRBV4-1 and TRBJ2-7, with D unclear. V was shortened by 0 bases and J by 3 bases, with 6 bases between the two germline ends. Germline V CDR1 and CDR2: MGHRA, YSYEKL. The CDR3 length is 13 residues. In nucleotides, the CDR3 is TGCGCCAGCAGCCAAGAACAAGACTACGAGCAGTACTTC. Translated: CASSQEQDYEQYF.

This clone was counted once. V gene TRBV6-1 combines with J gene TRBJ2-7, with 14 nucleotides matching TRBD2. The CDR3 loop spans 15 amino acids. Germline loops: CDR1 MNHNS, CDR2 SASEGT. With V trimmed by 4 bases and J by 2 bases, 1 base remained unmatched. The CDR3 spells CASSGGLAGAYEQYF. The CDR3 DNA is TGTGCCAGCAGTGGGGGACTAGCGGGAGCCTACGAGCAGTACTTC.

This clone was counted a few times. V is TRBV5-1 and J is TRBJ1-2, with a tentative D call TRBD1 (5 bases). V lost 0 bases and J 6 bases, leaving 12 bases between the germline ends. There are 14 residues in the CDR3. Germline V CDR1 and CDR2: SGHRS, YFSETQ. CDR3 coding DNA: TGCGCCAGCAGCTTGGGTTGGGGGAAGAATGGCTACACCTTC. This gives the protein CASSLGWGKNGYTF.

The J gene is TRBJ2-1, the V gene TRBV19; unclear D gene. Deletions cut 8 bases from V and 0 bases from J, with 5 bases between. The CDR3 is made up of 12 amino acids. Germline CDR1 LNHDA, CDR2 SQIVND (reference sequence). CDR3 sequence reads: CASSYSYNEQFF. DNA for the CDR3: TGTGCCAGTTCGTACTCCTACAATGAGCAGTTCTTC.

The rearrangement links TRBV19 to TRBJ1-2; D gene ambiguous. Between the trimmed V and J ends, which lost 5 bases and 0 bases, there was a span of 16 bases. The CDR3 covers 16 residues. Germline V lookup: CDR1 LNHDA, CDR2 SQIVND (reference sequence). The CDR3 nucleotides read TGTGCCAGTAGTCAGAGCGCTTTGGACCCTAACTATGGCTACACCTTC. Its translation: CASSQSALDPNYGYTF.

The chain is built from TRBV27 and TRBJ1-5; 7 bases align to TRBD1. This CDR3 spans 14 amino acids. Germline assignment: CDR1 MNHEY and CDR2 SMNVEV (reference sequence). After removal of 8 bases from V and 0 bases from J, the junction contained 4 bases not matched to a gene. CDR3 sequence reads: CASGDSDSNQPQHF. CDR3 nucleotides: TGTGCCAGCGGGGACAGCGATAGCAATCAGCCCCAGCATTTT.

This sequence joins TRBV7-9 and TRBJ1-4; D perhaps matches TRBD1 (6 bases). V lost 7 bases and J 3 bases, leaving 18 bases between the germline ends. This CDR3 contains 16 residues. Germline-derived CDR1 and CDR2 are SEHNR and FQNEAQ (reference sequence). The CDR3 coding sequence is TGTGCCAGCACCTCCTCGGGGGGGGCCGCTAATGAAAAACTGTTTTTT. It translates to CASTSSGGAANEKLFF.

This chain connects TRBV7-8 to TRBJ1-5; TRBD1 agrees at 7 bases. The CDR3 consists of 18 residues. After removal of 0 bases from V and 4 bases from J, the junction contained 12 bases not matched to a gene. Germline V lookup: CDR1 SGHVS, CDR2 FQNEAQ. For the CDR3, the DNA is TGTGCCAGCAGCTTAGCGAAGGTTGACGGGACAGTAAATCAGCCCCAGCATTTT. Translated, it gives CASSLAKVDGTVNQPQHF.

This clone was counted a single time. The V call is TRBV19, the J call TRBJ2-1, with D possibly TRBD1 on 6 matching bases. The CDR3 is 17 amino acids. Per germline, CDR1 LNHDA and CDR2 SQIVND (reference sequence). V lost 5 bases and J 3 bases, leaving 20 bases between the germline ends. For the CDR3, the DNA is TGTGCCAGTAGTGTCACTTCAGGGGATAGCCTCTACAATGAGCAGTTCTTC. This gives the protein CASSVTSGDSLYNEQFF.

The V and J genes are TRBV19 and TRBJ2-2, with D maybe TRBD1 (6 bases). The CDR3 contains 21 residues. Germline V CDR1 and CDR2: LNHDA, SQIVND (reference sequence). V was shortened by 7 bases and J by 1 base, with 31 bases between the two germline ends. Written as DNA, the CDR3 is TGTGCCAGTAAAGAGGCTAGCACTCGGGACCTCCCGGGACAGAACACCGGGGAGCTGTTTTTT. Translation: CASKEASTRDLPGQNTGELFF.

The V call is TRBV9, the J call TRBJ1-4; no reliable D call. The CDR3 length is 15 residues. V lost 3 bases and J lost 5, with 14 bases in between. CDR1 SGDLS and CDR2 YYNGEE come from the germline V gene. Here the CDR3 reads CASSASIQSNEKLFF. The DNA of the CDR3 is TGTGCCAGCAGCGCTTCCATTCAGTCAAATGAAAAACTGTTTTTT.

This clone has just a few counts. The rearrangement uses TRBV4-3 and TRBJ2-5, with a tentative D call TRBD1 (5 bases). CDR3 length equals 15 residues. V was cut by 0 bases and J by 5 bases, with 13 bases left in between. CDR1 and CDR2 (germline): LGHNA, YSLEER. The CDR3 region is CASSQDRRQWETQYF. CDR3 coding DNA: TGCGCCAGCAGCCAAGATCGAAGACAGTGGGAGACCCAGTACTTC.

In DNA, the CDR3 is TGTGCCAGCAGCCTTCCCCTTGACAGGGACGGAGATTCACCCCTCCACTTT. It specifies CASSLPLDRDGDSPLHF. The genes are TRBV7-9 and TRBJ1-6; 7 bases match TRBD1. Germline loops: CDR1 SEHNR, CDR2 FQNEAQ (reference sequence). With V trimmed by 5 bases and J by 8 bases, 15 bases remained unmatched. There are 17 residues in the CDR3.

DNA for the CDR3: TGTGCCAGCGGGTCCTCGGACGACCCCTACGAGCAGTACTTC. Protein sequence: CASGSSDDPYEQYF. The chain combines TRBV28 with TRBJ2-7; D not resolved. Germline assignment: CDR1 MDHEN and CDR2 SYDVKM. Trimming shortened V by 8 bases and J by 2 bases, and 16 bases separated the two germline ends. The CDR3 length is 14 residues. Full variable domain (remainder filled in from reference TRBV28 and TRBJ2-7): DVKVTQSSRYLVKRTGEKVFLECVQDMDHENMFWYRQDPGLGLRLIYFSYDVKMKEKGDIPEGYSVSREKKERFSLILESASTNQTSMYLCASGSSDDPYEQYFGPGTRLTVT.